A selection of T cell receptor beta chains follows, all from one sample in a study of cytotoxic CD8 clonotypes in ibrutinib-treated CLL. Produced via immunoSEQ multiplex PCR; TCRdb's table is partial and in-frame only. The sample includes just over 200,000 clones, 75% to 85% of them seen just once. The sequencing here drew on PBMCs, taken after 12 months of ibrutinib treatment. All receptors derive from a human donor with chronic lymphocytic leukemia. Each CDR3 is given with its conserved first and last residue. A D gene is named only where the DNA matches it firmly. The size field is filled for only some rows; it gives once, few, many or a size class.

d_call: NA; clone_size: few; j_call: TRBJ1-3; v_call: TRBV6-1; cdr3_aa: CASSDGSGDNFYTIYF; cdr3_nt: TGTGCCAGCAGTGACGGATCCGGGGACAACTTCTACACCATATATTTT
d_call: NA; clone_size: once; j_call: TRBJ2-3; v_call: TRBV15; cdr3_aa: CATSRSGSTDTQYF; cdr3_nt: TGTGCCACCTCTCGCAGCGGTAGCACAGATACGCAGTATTTT
d_call: TRBD2; clone_size: NA; j_call: TRBJ2-3; v_call: TRBV10-3; cdr3_aa: CAISEPTKAGPGTDTQYF; cdr3_nt: TGTGCCATCAGTGAGCCTACCAAAGCGGGACCCGGCACAGATACGCAGTATTTT
d_call: NA; clone_size: few; j_call: TRBJ2-3; v_call: TRBV7-6; cdr3_aa: CASSLQHGNTQYF; cdr3_nt: TGTGCCAGCAGCTTACAGCATGGAAATACGCAGTATTTT
d_call: NA; clone_size: NA; j_call: TRBJ2-7; v_call: TRBV19; cdr3_aa: CASSRGYEQYF; cdr3_nt: TGTGCCAGTAGCAGGGGTTACGAGCAGTACTTC
d_call: NA; clone_size: once; j_call: TRBJ2-7; v_call: TRBV6-4; cdr3_aa: CASMEEEYF; cdr3_nt: TGTGCCAGCATGGAGGAGGAGTACTTC
d_call: NA; clone_size: NA; j_call: TRBJ1-2; v_call: TRBV21-1; cdr3_aa: CASILPGAVHTF; cdr3_nt: TGTGCCAGCATCCTCCCCGGGGCAGTTCACACCTTC
d_call: NA; clone_size: few; j_call: TRBJ2-6; v_call: TRBV18; cdr3_aa: CASSPSEGNSGANVLTF; cdr3_nt: TGTGCCAGCTCACCCTCAGAGGGGAACTCTGGGGCCAACGTCCTGACTTTC
d_call: TRBD2; clone_size: NA; j_call: TRBJ2-7; v_call: TRBV4-1; cdr3_aa: CASSQELAGSYEQYF; cdr3_nt: TGCGCCAGCAGCCAAGAACTAGCGGGCTCCTACGAGCAGTACTTC
d_call: TRBD2; clone_size: few; j_call: TRBJ2-2; v_call: TRBV28; cdr3_aa: CASRPTSGMGTGELFF; cdr3_nt: TGTGCCAGCAGACCCACTAGCGGGATGGGCACCGGGGAGCTGTTTTTT
d_call: NA; clone_size: once; j_call: TRBJ2-3; v_call: TRBV2; cdr3_aa: CASGPSIDSTQYF; cdr3_nt: TGTGCCAGCGGACCATCGATAGACTCTACGCAGTATTTT
d_call: TRBD2; clone_size: few; j_call: TRBJ2-7; v_call: TRBV4-1; cdr3_aa: CASSRSSREVYEQYF; cdr3_nt: TGCGCCAGCAGCCGCTCCTCGCGGGAGGTTTACGAGCAGTACTTC
d_call: NA; clone_size: NA; j_call: TRBJ1-5; v_call: TRBV28; cdr3_aa: CASSLQFNQPQHF; cdr3_nt: TGTGCCAGCAGTCTGCAGTTCAATCAGCCCCAGCATTTT
d_call: NA; clone_size: once; j_call: TRBJ2-1; v_call: TRBV11-2; cdr3_aa: CASSLVGTVSYNEQFF; cdr3_nt: TGTGCCAGCAGCTTAGTGGGCACTGTCTCCTACAATGAGCAGTTCTTC
d_call: TRBD2; clone_size: NA; j_call: TRBJ2-1; v_call: TRBV27; cdr3_aa: CASSPQLAGVRYNEQFF; cdr3_nt: TGTGCCAGCAGCCCCCAACTAGCGGGAGTGCGGTACAATGAGCAGTTCTTC
d_call: NA; clone_size: NA; j_call: TRBJ2-2; v_call: TRBV11-3; cdr3_aa: CASSLGAAAGELFF; cdr3_nt: TGTGCCAGCAGCTTAGGAGCGGCTGCCGGGGAGCTGTTTTTT
d_call: TRBD2; clone_size: NA; j_call: TRBJ2-3; v_call: TRBV5-4; cdr3_aa: CASSQGGGYTDTQYF; cdr3_nt: TGTGCCAGCAGCCAGGGCGGGGGGTACACAGATACGCAGTATTTT
d_call: NA; clone_size: NA; j_call: TRBJ2-2; v_call: TRBV29-1; cdr3_aa: CSVRQANTGELFF; cdr3_nt: TGCAGCGTGAGACAGGCGAACACCGGGGAGCTGTTTTTT
d_call: TRBD2; clone_size: NA; j_call: TRBJ2-7; v_call: TRBV15; cdr3_aa: CATSRVVAGASYEQYF; cdr3_nt: TGTGCCACCAGCAGAGTGGTAGCGGGCGCCTCCTACGAGCAGTACTTC
d_call: NA; clone_size: NA; j_call: TRBJ2-3; v_call: TRBV6-5; cdr3_aa: CASSYSPTTTDTQYF; cdr3_nt: TGTGCCAGCAGTTACTCGCCCACTACCACAGATACGCAGTATTTT
d_call: NA; clone_size: NA; j_call: TRBJ1-2; v_call: TRBV6-5; cdr3_aa: CASSYSVQGSNYGYTF; cdr3_nt: TGTGCCAGCAGTTACTCGGTACAGGGAAGTAACTATGGCTACACCTTC
d_call: TRBD1; clone_size: few; j_call: TRBJ1-5; v_call: TRBV7-9; cdr3_aa: CASQGQVRGAQHF; cdr3_nt: TGTGCCAGCCAGGGACAGGTCCGGGGAGCCCAGCATTTT
d_call: NA; clone_size: NA; j_call: TRBJ2-7; v_call: TRBV10-3; cdr3_aa: CAISVGSSYEQYF; cdr3_nt: TGTGCCATCAGTGTGGGGTCCTCCTACGAGCAGTACTTC
d_call: NA; clone_size: NA; j_call: TRBJ1-1; v_call: TRBV13; cdr3_aa: CASRENTEAFF; cdr3_nt: TGTGCCAGCAGGGAAAACACTGAAGCTTTCTTT
d_call: NA; clone_size: NA; j_call: TRBJ1-5; v_call: TRBV19; cdr3_aa: CASSRGEGGTQPQHF; cdr3_nt: TGTGCCAGTAGTAGGGGTGAGGGTGGGACTCAGCCCCAGCATTTT
d_call: NA; clone_size: few; j_call: TRBJ1-5; v_call: TRBV7-9; cdr3_aa: CASSHTVGNQPQHF; cdr3_nt: TGTGCCAGCAGCCACACGGTAGGGAATCAGCCCCAGCATTTT
d_call: NA; clone_size: NA; j_call: TRBJ2-7; v_call: TRBV23-1; cdr3_aa: CASSQAAGEQYF; cdr3_nt: TGCGCCAGCAGTCAAGCTGCCGGCGAGCAGTACTTC
d_call: NA; clone_size: NA; j_call: TRBJ2-5; v_call: TRBV20-1; cdr3_aa: CSARALETQYF; cdr3_nt: TGCAGTGCTAGGGCCCTAGAGACCCAGTACTTC
d_call: NA; clone_size: NA; j_call: TRBJ1-5; v_call: TRBV21-1; cdr3_aa: CASSKGCCGVERGQPQHF; cdr3_nt: TGTGCCAGCAGCAAAGGGTGTTGTGGGGTGGAACGAGGGCAGCCCCAGCATTTT
d_call: NA; clone_size: few; j_call: TRBJ1-2; v_call: TRBV19; cdr3_aa: CAILTGVDGYTF; cdr3_nt: TGTGCCATCCTCACAGGAGTTGATGGCTACACCTTC
d_call: NA; clone_size: NA; j_call: TRBJ2-7; v_call: TRBV21-1; cdr3_aa: CAITRDPSSSCLTYEQYF; cdr3_nt: TGTGCCATAACAAGGGACCCGTCTTCCTCATGTCTGACCTACGAGCAGTACTTC
d_call: NA; clone_size: NA; j_call: TRBJ1-2; v_call: TRBV7-6; cdr3_aa: CASSSDRPFRGYTF; cdr3_nt: TGTGCCAGCAGCTCCGACAGGCCGTTTCGGGGCTACACCTTC
d_call: TRBD1; clone_size: NA; j_call: TRBJ1-2; v_call: TRBV19; cdr3_aa: CATDPGQGARGYTF; cdr3_nt: TGTGCCACGGACCCGGGACAGGGGGCGCGTGGCTACACCTTC
d_call: NA; clone_size: NA; j_call: TRBJ2-5; v_call: TRBV4-1; cdr3_aa: CASSQLGGGAETQYF; cdr3_nt: TGCGCCAGCAGCCAACTAGGGGGGGGCGCGGAGACCCAGTACTTC
d_call: TRBD2; clone_size: NA; j_call: TRBJ2-4; v_call: TRBV27; cdr3_aa: CASSLSGLAGGPLAKNIQYF; cdr3_nt: TGTGCCAGCAGTTTATCAGGACTAGCGGGAGGGCCTCTAGCCAAAAACATTCAGTACTTC
d_call: NA; clone_size: NA; j_call: TRBJ2-2; v_call: TRBV18; cdr3_aa: CASSEETTGELFF; cdr3_nt: TGTGCCAGCTCAGAAGAGACCACCGGGGAGCTGTTTTTT
d_call: NA; clone_size: NA; j_call: TRBJ2-7; v_call: TRBV6-6; cdr3_aa: CASSPSLALSYEQYF; cdr3_nt: TGTGCCAGCAGTCCCTCGCTAGCGCTATCTTACGAGCAGTACTTC
d_call: TRBD2; clone_size: once; j_call: TRBJ2-3; v_call: TRBV10-3; cdr3_aa: CAISSGGGTDTQYF; cdr3_nt: TGTGCCATCAGCAGCGGGGGAGGCACAGATACGCAGTATTTT
d_call: NA; clone_size: NA; j_call: TRBJ2-7; v_call: TRBV5-1; cdr3_aa: CASSSVGGFTYEQYF; cdr3_nt: TGCGCCAGCAGCTCAGTGGGGGGTTTCACCTACGAGCAGTACTTC
d_call: NA; clone_size: NA; j_call: TRBJ2-5; v_call: TRBV18; cdr3_aa: CASSPLETQYF; cdr3_nt: TGTGCCAGCTCACCCCTTGAGACCCAGTACTTC
d_call: NA; clone_size: once; j_call: TRBJ2-3; v_call: TRBV15; cdr3_aa: CATSRDLGTDTQYF; cdr3_nt: TGTGCCACCAGCAGAGATCTGGGCACAGATACGCAGTATTTT
d_call: TRBD1; clone_size: NA; j_call: TRBJ2-3; v_call: TRBV28; cdr3_aa: CATRGSTDTQYF; cdr3_nt: TGTGCCACCAGGGGGAGCACAGATACGCAGTATTTT
d_call: NA; clone_size: NA; j_call: TRBJ1-5; v_call: TRBV10-2; cdr3_aa: CASSEIGPAIYSNQPQHF; cdr3_nt: TGCGCCAGCAGTGAGATCGGACCCGCAATCTATAGCAATCAGCCCCAGCATTTT
d_call: NA; clone_size: NA; j_call: TRBJ2-7; v_call: TRBV2; cdr3_aa: CASFRVERIPSYEQYF; cdr3_nt: TGTGCCAGCTTCAGGGTAGAGCGGATCCCGTCCTACGAGCAGTACTTC
d_call: NA; clone_size: NA; j_call: TRBJ1-2; v_call: TRBV5-4; cdr3_aa: CASSWDQDKSYTF; cdr3_nt: TGTGCCAGCAGCTGGGACCAGGACAAGAGCTACACCTTC
d_call: NA; clone_size: NA; j_call: TRBJ2-2; v_call: TRBV7-2; cdr3_aa: CASRGMNTGELFF; cdr3_nt: TGTGCCAGCAGGGGGATGAACACCGGGGAGCTGTTTTTT
d_call: TRBD1; clone_size: NA; j_call: TRBJ2-5; v_call: TRBV29-1; cdr3_aa: CSVDRGGETQYF; cdr3_nt: TGCAGCGTCGACAGGGGAGGCGAGACCCAGTACTTC
d_call: NA; clone_size: NA; j_call: TRBJ2-2; v_call: TRBV6-5; cdr3_aa: CASSYTPSVPGELFF; cdr3_nt: TGTGCCAGCAGTTACACCCCTAGCGTCCCCGGGGAGCTGTTTTTT
d_call: NA; clone_size: few; j_call: TRBJ1-3; v_call: TRBV10-3; cdr3_aa: CATRPEGNTIYF; cdr3_nt: TGTGCCACTCGTCCGGAGGGAAACACCATATATTTT
d_call: NA; clone_size: NA; j_call: TRBJ1-2; v_call: TRBV27; cdr3_aa: CASSSADRIYGYTF; cdr3_nt: TGTGCCAGCAGTTCCGCGGACAGAATATATGGCTACACCTTC
d_call: NA; clone_size: few; j_call: TRBJ2-6; v_call: TRBV7-8; cdr3_aa: CASSHRQVGRAGANVLTF; cdr3_nt: TGTGCCAGCAGCCATAGGCAGGTGGGGCGAGCTGGGGCCAACGTCCTGACTTTC
d_call: TRBD2; clone_size: NA; j_call: TRBJ2-7; v_call: TRBV5-1; cdr3_aa: CASSLAGGWVSGSYEQYF; cdr3_nt: TGCGCCAGCAGCTTGGCCGGGGGGTGGGTGTCCGGCTCCTACGAGCAGTACTTC
d_call: NA; clone_size: NA; j_call: TRBJ2-2; v_call: TRBV10-3; cdr3_aa: CAISDPPAAEWDGELFF; cdr3_nt: TGTGCCATCAGCGATCCCCCCGCGGCGGAATGGGACGGGGAGCTGTTTTTT
d_call: NA; clone_size: NA; j_call: TRBJ1-5; v_call: TRBV5-6; cdr3_aa: CASSLGGIDQPQHF; cdr3_nt: TGTGCCAGCAGCTTAGGAGGGATTGACCAGCCCCAGCATTTT
d_call: TRBD1; clone_size: once; j_call: TRBJ2-3; v_call: TRBV2; cdr3_aa: CASSAGQGSDTQYF; cdr3_nt: TGTGCCAGCAGTGCGGGACAGGGCTCAGATACGCAGTATTTT